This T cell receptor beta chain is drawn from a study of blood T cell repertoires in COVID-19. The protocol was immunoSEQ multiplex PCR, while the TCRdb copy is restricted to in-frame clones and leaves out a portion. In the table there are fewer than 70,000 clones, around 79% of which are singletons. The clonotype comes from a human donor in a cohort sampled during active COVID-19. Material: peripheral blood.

The CDR3 coding sequence is TGTGCCAGTAGGAGATCCATGAACACTGAAGCTTTCTTT. This gives the protein CASRRSMNTEAFF. J is TRBJ1-1 and V is TRBV19; D call uncertain. CDR1 LNHDA and CDR2 SQIVND come from the germline V gene (reference sequence). V lost 6 bases to trimming and J lost 0 bases, with 8 bases between them. The CDR3 sequence is 13 residues long.